Sequencing of this TCR beta chain was carried out in a study of metastatic and nonmetastatic thyroid tumors. For the study at large: Samples came from malignant and benign thyroid patients, and repertoires were compared across blood and tumor or nodule tissue. Overall study results and limits: Reported TCR beta diversity, measured in blood and tumor, was significantly higher for malignant thyroid tumors than for benign nodules.

All patients reached thyroid surgery having received no treatment beforehand. The sample holds a few counts of this clone. What it recognizes is unknown. V trimming: 5 bases; J trimming: 2 bases; junction bases outside the gene matches: 5. The CDR3 contains 15 residues. Germline assignment: CDR1 MNHNS and CDR2 SASEGT. As handled by the study authors: A classifier of distant metastasis in papillary thyroid cancer was built from CDR3 differences (across clinicopathological groups). MiXCR was used by TCRdb to re-call the PCR reads. These V and J calls derive from TCRdb rather than the authors' analysis. The sample yields some 90,000 clones, over 8.5% seen once.

The material sequenced was blood. The origin of this receptor is a female donor with papillary thyroid cancer or a benign thyroid nodule (not recorded which). Some clones in this sample may be carry-over from other donors' samples. V and J are TRBV6-1 and TRBJ1-2; 10 bases agree with TRBD1. Written as DNA, the CDR3 is TGTGCCAGCAGTCACCGACAGGGGGCCAACTATGGCTACACCTTC. Protein sequence: CASSHRQGANYGYTF.